The 3 T cell receptor beta chains below all came from one sample that was sequenced in a study of cytomegalovirus exposure and HLA in healthy donors. This PCR relied on a set of 60 Vbeta primers and 13 Jbeta primers. Libraries were prepared by immunoSEQ multiplex PCR; TCRdb keeps only in-frame clonotypes and omits some of them. This sample yields around 150,000 clones, of which roughly three quarters are seen a single time; over 2% belongs to the top ten. Source material: PBMCs. The source is a man aged 30 to 45 in good health and CMV-seronegative.

V gene TRBV28 combines with J gene TRBJ2-3, with a weak D call TRBD1 (6 bases). The CDR3 has 14 amino acids. V gave up 8 bases and J gave up 3 bases, with 15 bases separating them. The germline V gene encodes CDR1 MDHEN and CDR2 SYDVKM. The CDR3: CASSPGHTTDTQYF. The CDR3 DNA sequence: TGTGCCAGCTCCCCGGGACACACAACAGATACGCAGTATTTT.

The chain recombines TRBV28 with TRBJ1-4; 7 positions match TRBD1. V lost 3 bases, J lost 2 bases, and 0 bases stayed unmatched. Germline V CDR1 and CDR2: MDHEN, SYDVKM. The CDR3 has 14 amino acids. CDR3 nucleotides: TGTGCCAGCAGTTTGACAGGGACTAATGAAAAACTGTTTTTT. Translated, it gives CASSLTGTNEKLFF.

In regard to this clone: The germline gene is not matched at one end of the junction; a read error may be the cause. V usage is TRBV4-1 and J usage is TRBJ2-1; weak D call: TRBD2 (5 bases). The length of the CDR3 is 17 residues. Germline CDR1 and CDR2: MGHRA and YSYEKL. The CDR3 bases are TGCGCCAGCAGCCTTATCCCCGTGGTTAGCGCCTACAATGGGCAGTTCTTC. The encoded protein is CASSLIPVVSAYNGQFF.